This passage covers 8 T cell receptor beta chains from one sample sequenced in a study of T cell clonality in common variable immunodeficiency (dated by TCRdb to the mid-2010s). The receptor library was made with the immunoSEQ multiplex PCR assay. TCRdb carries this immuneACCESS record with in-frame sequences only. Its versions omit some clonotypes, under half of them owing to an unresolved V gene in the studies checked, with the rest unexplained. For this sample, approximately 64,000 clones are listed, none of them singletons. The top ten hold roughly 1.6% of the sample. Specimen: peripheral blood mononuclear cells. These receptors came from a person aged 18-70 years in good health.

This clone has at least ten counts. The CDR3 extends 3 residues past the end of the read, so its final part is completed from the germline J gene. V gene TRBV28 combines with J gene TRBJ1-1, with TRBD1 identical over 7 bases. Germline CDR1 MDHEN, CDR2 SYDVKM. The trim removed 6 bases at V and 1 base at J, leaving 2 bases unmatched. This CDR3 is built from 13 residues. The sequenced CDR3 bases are TGTGCCAGCAGCAGGACAGGGAACACTGAA. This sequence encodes CASSRTGNTE. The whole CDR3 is CASSRTGNTEAFF.

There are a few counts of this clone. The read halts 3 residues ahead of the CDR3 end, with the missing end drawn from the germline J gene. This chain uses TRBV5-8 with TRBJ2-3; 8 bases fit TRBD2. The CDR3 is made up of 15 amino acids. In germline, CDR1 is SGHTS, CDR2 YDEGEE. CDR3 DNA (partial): TGTGCGGGGGTCAAGCGGGGGAGATCCACAGATACG. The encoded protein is CAGVKRGRSTDT. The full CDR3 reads CAGVKRGRSTDTQYF.

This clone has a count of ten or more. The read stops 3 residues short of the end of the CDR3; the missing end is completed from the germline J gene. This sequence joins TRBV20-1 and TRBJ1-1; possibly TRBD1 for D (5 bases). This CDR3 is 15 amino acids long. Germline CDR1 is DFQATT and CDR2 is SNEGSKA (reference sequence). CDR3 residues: CSARPTDILTYEAFF. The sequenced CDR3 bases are TGCAGTGCTAGGCCGACGGACATTTTAACCTACGAG.

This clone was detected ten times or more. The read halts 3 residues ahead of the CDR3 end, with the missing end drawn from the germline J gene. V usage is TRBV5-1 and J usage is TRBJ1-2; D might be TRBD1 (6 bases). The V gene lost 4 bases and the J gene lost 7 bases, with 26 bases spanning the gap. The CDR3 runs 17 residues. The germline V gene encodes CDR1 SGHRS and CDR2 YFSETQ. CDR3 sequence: CASSPRTLGQLVGGYTF. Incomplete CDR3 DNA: TGCGCCAGCAGCCCCAGGACCCTGGGACAATTGGTTGGTGGC. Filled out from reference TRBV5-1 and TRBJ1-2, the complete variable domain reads KAGVTQTPRYLIKTRGQQVTLSCSPISGHRSVSWYQQTPGQGLQFLFEYFSETQRNKGNFPGRFSGRQFSNSRSEMNVSTLELGDSALYLCASSPRTLGQLVGGYTFGSGTRLTVV.

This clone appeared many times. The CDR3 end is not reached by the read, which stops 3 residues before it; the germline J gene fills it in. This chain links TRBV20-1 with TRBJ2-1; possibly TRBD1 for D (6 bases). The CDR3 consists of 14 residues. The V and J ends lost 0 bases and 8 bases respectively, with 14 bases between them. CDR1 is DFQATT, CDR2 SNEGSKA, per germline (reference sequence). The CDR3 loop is CSARDGGRVDEQFF. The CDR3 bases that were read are TGCAGTGCTAGAGATGGGGGCAGGGTGGATGAG.

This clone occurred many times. The CDR3 spells CASSEGRSNTGELFF. Incomplete CDR3 DNA: TGTGCCAGCAGTGAGGGGCGTTCGAACACCGGGGAG. The rearrangement joins TRBV2 to TRBJ2-2, with D perhaps TRBD1 (5 bases). The CDR3 end is not reached by the read, which stops 3 residues before it; the germline J gene fills it in. The CDR3 covers 15 residues. The germline V and J ends were trimmed by 3 bases and 0 bases, with 8 bases remaining between them. Germline CDR1 reads SNHLY; CDR2 reads FYNNEI.

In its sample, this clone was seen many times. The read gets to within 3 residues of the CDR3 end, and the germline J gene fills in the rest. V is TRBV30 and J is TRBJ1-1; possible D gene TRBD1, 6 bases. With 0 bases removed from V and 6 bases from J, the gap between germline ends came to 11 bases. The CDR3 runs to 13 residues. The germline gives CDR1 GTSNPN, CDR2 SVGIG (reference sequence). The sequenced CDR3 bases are TGTGCCTGGAGTGTACTCAGGGGTGCTGAA. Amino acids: CAWSVLRGAE. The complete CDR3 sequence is CAWSVLRGAEAFF.

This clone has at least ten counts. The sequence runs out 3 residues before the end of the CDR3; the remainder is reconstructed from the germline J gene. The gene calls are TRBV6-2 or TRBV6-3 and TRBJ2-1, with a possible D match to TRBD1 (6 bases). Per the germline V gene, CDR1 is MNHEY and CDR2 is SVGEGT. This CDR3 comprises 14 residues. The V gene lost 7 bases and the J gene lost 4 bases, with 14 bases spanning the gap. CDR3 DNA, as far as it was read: TGTGCCAGCACCCGGGACACTAGGTACAATGAG. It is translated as CASTRDTRYNE. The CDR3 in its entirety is CASTRDTRYNEQFF.